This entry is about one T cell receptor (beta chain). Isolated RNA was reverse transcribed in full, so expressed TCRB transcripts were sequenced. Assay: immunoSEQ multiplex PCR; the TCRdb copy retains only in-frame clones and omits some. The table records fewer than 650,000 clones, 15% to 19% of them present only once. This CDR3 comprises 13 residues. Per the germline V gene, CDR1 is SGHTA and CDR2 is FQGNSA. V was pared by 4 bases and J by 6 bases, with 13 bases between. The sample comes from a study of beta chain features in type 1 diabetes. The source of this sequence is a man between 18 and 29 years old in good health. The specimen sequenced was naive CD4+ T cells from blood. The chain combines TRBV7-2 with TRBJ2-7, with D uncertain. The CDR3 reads CASSWGWGSEQYF. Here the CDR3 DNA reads TGTGCCAGCAGCTGGGGATGGGGATCCGAGCAGTACTTC.